The 8 T cell receptor beta chains presented below share a single source sample, sequenced in a study of tumor-infiltrating lymphocytes in primary liver carcinoma. TCR beta cDNA was reverse-transcribed from about 500 ng of total RNA. The reaction used a constant-region primer and ProtoScript II reverse transcriptase. Libraries for TCR beta were built through three nested multiplex PCR rounds, which together made up a slightly modified ARM-PCR procedure. TRBV1-TRBV30 forward primers paired with a C-beta reverse primer were used in the first two PCR rounds, which ran around 10 cycles each. TCRdb used MiXCR to reprocess the multiplex PCR reads, holding one entry per CDR3 protein. Among about 310,000 distinct CDR3 sequences, approximately 54% were seen once, and the ten largest hold over 15%. Germline DNA was also extracted, while the blood RNA originated from unsorted whole blood. The sample consisted of peripheral blood. The origin of the receptors is a woman in her 30s with primary liver carcinoma and hepatitis B virus infection.

Concerning this clonotype itself: This may be a read error, as it is one base from a much larger clone. J is TRBJ1-1 and V is TRBV29-1; TRBD1 is a possible D gene (5 bases). Germline V gene lookup returns CDR1 SQVTM and CDR2 ANQGSEA. CDR3 size: 10 residues. The CDR3 DNA follows: TGCAGCGTTGAGGGACCTGAAGCTCTCTTT. Residues: CSVEGPEALF. Looking up the rest from reference TRBV29-1 and TRBJ1-1 gives the full variable domain: SAVISQKPSRDICQRGTSLTIQCQVDSQVTMMFWYRQQPGQSLTLIATANQGSEATYESGFVIDKFPISRPNLTFSTLTVSNMSPEDSSIYLCSVEGPEALFGQGTRLTVV.

This clonotype has only a few counts. CDR3 coding DNA: TGTGCCAGCAGTTACCGGCGGGAGAAGGACATTCAGTACTTC. Its translation: CASSYRREKDIQYF. The chain joins TRBV6-6 to TRBJ2-4; 7 bases are a match to TRBD2. V lost 2 bases and J lost 8; bases outside the gene matches: 6. The germline CDR1 and CDR2 sequences are MNHNY and SVGAGI (reference sequence). CDR3 length: 14 amino acids.

A single count supports this clonotype. Germline and junction disagree at one end, which may indicate a read error. This sequence joins TRBV11-1 and TRBJ1-5; D is unresolved. The J call may be wrong; the DNA end is better matched by TRBJ2-3. Germline lookup yields CDR1 SGHAT and CDR2 FQDESV (reference sequence). This CDR3 has 13 amino acids. The CDR3 coding sequence is TGTGTCAGCAGCTTAGAGAGCAATCAGCCCCAGTATTTT. Translated, it gives CVSSLESNQPQYF.

The chain recombines TRBV5-1 with TRBJ2-1; 11 bases line up with TRBD2. Germline-derived CDR1 and CDR2 are SGHRS and YFSETQ. V shed 0 bases, J shed 0 bases, and the junction held 11 bases outside the gene matches. The CDR3 sequence is 20 residues long. As DNA, the CDR3 is TGCGCCAGCAGCTTGGTTCCGAGGACTAGCGGGCGGAGCTCCTACAATGAGCAGTTCTTC. Translating gives CASSLVPRTSGRSSYNEQFF.

This chain connects TRBV28 to TRBJ2-7; no definite D call. Trimming cost V 6 bases and J 3 bases, with 9 bases left between them. Germline V gene lookup returns CDR1 MDHEN and CDR2 SYDVKM. This CDR3 has 12 residues. The CDR3 loop reads CASRLTSYEQYF. Written as DNA, the CDR3 is TGTGCCAGCAGACTTACAAGCTACGAGCAGTACTTC.

This chain connects TRBV11-2 to TRBJ2-3; 7 bases line up with TRBD1. From germline, CDR1 is SGHAT and CDR2 FQNNGV. Unmatched junction bases numbered 3, after V lost 0 bases and J lost 9 bases. CDR3 length equals 13 residues. For the CDR3, the DNA is TGTGCCAGCAGCTTAGAACACAGGGGCACGCAGTATTTT. Translated: CASSLEHRGTQYF.

This clonotype was recorded a few times. The chain has TRBV5-4 and TRBJ1-1; no firm D call. The V gene lost 2 bases and the J gene lost 6 bases, with 11 bases spanning the gap. This CDR3 is 13 amino acids long. Per the germline V gene, CDR1 is SGHNT and CDR2 is YYREEE (reference sequence). Here the CDR3 DNA reads TGTGCCAGCAGCTTACGGGAGAAGCCTGAAGCTTTCTTT. Protein sequence: CASSLREKPEAFF.

The rearrangement links TRBV6-2 or TRBV6-3 to TRBJ2-2, with TRBD1 identical over 7 bases. Germline V gives CDR1 MNHEY, CDR2 SVGEGT. Trimming cost V 0 bases and J 3 bases; bases outside gene matches: 4. The CDR3 contains 16 residues. The CDR3 reads CASSYSDRAYTGELFF. The CDR3 DNA reads TGTGCCAGCAGTTACTCTGACAGGGCCTACACCGGGGAGCTGTTTTTT.